This T cell receptor beta chain was sequenced for a study of shared clonotypes between healthy human individuals. Overall study: CD4 naive and memory got three plates each, CD8 naive two, CD8 memory one.

CD8 cells regarded as naive lacked CD45RO, were positively chosen for CCR7, and omitted terminally differentiated effector memory CD45RA+ cells. The CDR3 covers 12 residues. Germline CDR1 reads SGHTA; CDR2 reads FQGNSA. Trimming removed 5 bases at V and 7 bases at J, with 9 bases between. Genomic DNA (from each subset) was split evenly across several immunoSEQ plates. In the authors' methods: ImmunoSEQ yielded junction-only sequences lacking quality scores, so filtering differed. The data were produced by immunoSEQ multiplex PCR, yet TCRdb's version contains in-frame clones alone and is incomplete. V and J calls and clone size are copied from that table; D and trimming were computed from the DNA. The sample lists millions of clones, just under 95% occurring once.

What was sequenced was naive CD8+ T cells sorted from blood. The J gene is TRBJ2-1, the V gene TRBV7-2; D remains ambiguous. The origin of this receptor is a man younger than 30 in good health. In DNA, the CDR3 is TGTGCCAGCAGCCCTAACCTTAATGAGCAGTTCTTC. This translates into CASSPNLNEQFF.